The sequence of this TCR beta chain was determined in a study of long-term antiretroviral therapy in people with HIV. Study-wide context: It was about a decade after the earliest samples that the 2015 immediate-ART recommendation appeared.

Version v3.0 of the immunoSEQ assay ran at survey level. Measured with immunoSEQ multiplex PCR; TCRdb has only the in-frame clones, and not every one. The data contain about 36,000 clones, 75% to 85% of them singletons. The CDR3 has 13 amino acids. V lost 1 base, J lost 4 bases, and 8 bases lay in between. CDR1 is SNHLY and CDR2 is FYNNEI in the germline V gene. The starting material was unsorted PBMCs, obtained 3.4 years after starting antiretroviral therapy. The receptor comes from a man between 25 and 39 years old with HIV. The chain has TRBV2 and TRBJ2-7, with a weak D call TRBD1 (6 bases). CDR3 bases: TGTGCCAGCAGTGAAGACAGGGCTTACGAGCAGTACTTC. This translates into CASSEDRAYEQYF. The entire variable domain, with the rest obtained from reference TRBV2 and TRBJ2-7, is as follows: EPEVTQTPSHQVTQMGQEVILRCVPISNHLYFYWYRQILGQKVEFLVSFYNNEISEKSEIFDDQFSVERPDGSNFTLKIRSTKLEDSAMYFCASSEDRAYEQYFGPGTRLTVT.